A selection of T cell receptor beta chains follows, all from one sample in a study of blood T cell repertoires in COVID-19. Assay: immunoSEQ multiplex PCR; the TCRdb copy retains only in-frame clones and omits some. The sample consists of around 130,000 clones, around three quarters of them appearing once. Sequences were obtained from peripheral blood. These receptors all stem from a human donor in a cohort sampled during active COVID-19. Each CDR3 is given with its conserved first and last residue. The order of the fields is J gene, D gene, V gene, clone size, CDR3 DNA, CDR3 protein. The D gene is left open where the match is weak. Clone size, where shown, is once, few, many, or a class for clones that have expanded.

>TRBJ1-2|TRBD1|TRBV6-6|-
TGTGCCAGCAGTTACCCAGGGGGCGATTTCTATGGCTACACCTTC
CASSYPGGDFYGYTF
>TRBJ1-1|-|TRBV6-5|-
TGTGCCAGCGCGTCAGGCTTAAACACTGAAGCTTTCTTT
CASASGLNTEAFF
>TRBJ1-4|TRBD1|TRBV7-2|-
TGTGCCAGCAGCTTAGGACAGGGGGCGTCGGGTGAAAAACTGTTTTTT
CASSLGQGASGEKLFF
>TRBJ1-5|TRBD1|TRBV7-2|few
TGTGCCAGCAGCTCAGGGGGTCGGCAGCCCCAGCATTTT
CASSSGGRQPQHF
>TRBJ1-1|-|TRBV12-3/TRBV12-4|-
TGTGCCAGCAGTTTAGAACAGAACACTGAAGCTTTCTTT
CASSLEQNTEAFF
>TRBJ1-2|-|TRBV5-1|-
TGCGCCAGCAGCCCCGACCCTAGATCTCATAACTATGGCTACACCTTC
CASSPDPRSHNYGYTF
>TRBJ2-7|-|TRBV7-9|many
TGTGCCAGCAGCCCAGGGGTTTCCTACGAGCAGTACTTC
CASSPGVSYEQYF
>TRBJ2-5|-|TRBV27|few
TGTGCCAGCAGTTCCGACAGGAGACCTGGAGAGACCCAGTACTTC
CASSSDRRPGETQYF
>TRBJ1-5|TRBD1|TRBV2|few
TGTGCCAGCCGGACAGGGGGCTTCTTTGCGCCCCAGCATTTT
CASRTGGFFAPQHF
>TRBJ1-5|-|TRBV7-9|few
TGTGCCAGCAGCGCTCAGGGGAATCAGCCCCAGCATTTT
CASSAQGNQPQHF
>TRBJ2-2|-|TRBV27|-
TGTGCCAGCAGTTTGGGCGGGGCCGGGCTAACCGGGGAGCTGTTTTTT
CASSLGGAGLTGELFF
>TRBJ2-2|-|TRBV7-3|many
TGTGCCAGCAGCCCCACCGGGTATGCCGGGGAGCTGTTTTTT
CASSPTGYAGELFF
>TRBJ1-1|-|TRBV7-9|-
TGTGCCAGCAGCTTACTACTGGGAGGAAGGTCTGAAGCTTTCTTT
CASSLLLGGRSEAFF
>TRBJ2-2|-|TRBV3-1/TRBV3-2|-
TGTCCCCGCAGCCAAGGGGGCGGGGGAAGTCCCGGGGAGCTGTTTTTT
CPRSQGGGGSPGELFF
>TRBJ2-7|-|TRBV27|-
TGTGCCAGCAGGCGGGACGGAAGGGACTCCTACGAGCAGTACTTC
CASRRDGRDSYEQYF
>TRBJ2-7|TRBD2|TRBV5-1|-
TGCGCCAGCGGCCAGCTAGCGGGGGGGCGCGAGCAGTACTTC
CASGQLAGGREQYF
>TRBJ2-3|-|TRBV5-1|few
TGCGCCAGCAGACTTGGTAGCGGAATTGAGAATACGCAGTATTTT
CASRLGSGIENTQYF
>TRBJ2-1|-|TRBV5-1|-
TGCGCCAGCAGCTCCTCAGGGGGGCAATACAATGAGCAGTTCTTC
CASSSSGGQYNEQFF
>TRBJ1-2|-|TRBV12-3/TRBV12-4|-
TGTGCCAGCAGTTTACAGGGCTACTATGGCTACACCTTC
CASSLQGYYGYTF
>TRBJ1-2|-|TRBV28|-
TGTGCCAGCAGCGCCCAGGGAAAGCCTTATGGCTACACCTTC
CASSAQGKPYGYTF
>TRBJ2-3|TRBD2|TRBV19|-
TGTGCCAGTACGCGTTATCGGGGGGGAATAACAGATACGCAGTATTTT
CASTRYRGGITDTQYF
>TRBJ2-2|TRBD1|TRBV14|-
TGTGCCAGCAGCCAACTGTCGGGACAGGGGGTTTCCGGGGAGCTGTTTTTT
CASSQLSGQGVSGELFF
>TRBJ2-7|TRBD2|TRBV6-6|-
TGTGCCAGCAGCTCCAGCGGGGGGGCCGAGGAGCAGTACTTC
CASSSSGGAEEQYF
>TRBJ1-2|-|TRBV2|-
TGTGCCAGCAGTTCGCAGGCAATTAAGGGCTACACCTTC
CASSSQAIKGYTF
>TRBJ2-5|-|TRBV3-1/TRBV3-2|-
TGTGCCAGCAGCCAACGGCAAGAGACCCAGTACTTC
CASSQRQETQYF
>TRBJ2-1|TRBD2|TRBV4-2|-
TGTGCCAGCAGCCAAGAAGTTGCGAGCGGGGGGTACAATGAGCAGTTCTTC
CASSQEVASGGYNEQFF
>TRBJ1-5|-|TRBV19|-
TGTGCCAGTAGGTGGGGGACTAATAGCAATCAGCCCCAGCATTTT
CASRWGTNSNQPQHF
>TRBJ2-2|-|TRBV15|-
TGTGCCACCAGCAGAGGACAGCTGAACACCGGGGAGCTGTTTTTT
CATSRGQLNTGELFF
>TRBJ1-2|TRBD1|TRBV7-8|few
TGTGCCAGCAGCTTAAGGCGGGACAGGGATGGAGGCTACACCTTC
CASSLRRDRDGGYTF
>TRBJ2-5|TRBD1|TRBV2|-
TGTGCCAGCAGAGTGGACAGGGGGCACCAAGAGACCCAGTACTTC
CASRVDRGHQETQYF
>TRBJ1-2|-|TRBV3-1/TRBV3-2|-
TGTGCCAGCAGCCACCCCCGGACAGCTAACTATGGCTACACCTTC
CASSHPRTANYGYTF
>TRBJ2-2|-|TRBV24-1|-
TGTGCCACCAGTGCGGGGGGCGCTAACACCGGGGAGCTGTTTTTT
CATSAGGANTGELFF
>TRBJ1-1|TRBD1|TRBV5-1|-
TGCGCCAGCAGCTTGGCCGGGACAGGAAACACTGAAGCTTTCTTT
CASSLAGTGNTEAFF
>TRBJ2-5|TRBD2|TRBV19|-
TGTGCCAGTAGTACGCCGGGACTAGCGGGGCAAGAGACCCAGTACTTC
CASSTPGLAGQETQYF
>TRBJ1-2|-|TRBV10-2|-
TGCGCCAGCAGGGGACCGGGGGGTGATGGCTACACCTTC
CASRGPGGDGYTF
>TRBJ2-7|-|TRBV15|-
TGTGCCACCAGCAGAGTAATACAGGGTTCCTACGAGCAGTACTTC
CATSRVIQGSYEQYF
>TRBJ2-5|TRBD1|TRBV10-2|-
TGCGCCAGCAGACCCGACAGGGTACAAGAGACCCAGTACTTC
CASRPDRVQETQYF
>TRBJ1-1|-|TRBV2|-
TGTGCCAGCAGCGAAGGACCCGGCGGGGTGGCGTACCCTGAAGCTTTCTTT
CASSEGPGGVAYPEAFF
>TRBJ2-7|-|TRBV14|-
TGTGCCAGCAGCCCCCGGGACAACAACTACGAGCAGTACTTC
CASSPRDNNYEQYF
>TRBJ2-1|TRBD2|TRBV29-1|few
TGCAGCGTTGCCGTTACTAGCGGGGGGTACAATGAGCAGTTCTTC
CSVAVTSGGYNEQFF
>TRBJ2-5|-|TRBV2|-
TGTGCCAGCAGACTGGGAGTCCAAGAGACCCAGTACTTC
CASRLGVQETQYF
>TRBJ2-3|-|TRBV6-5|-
TGTGCCAGCAGACTTACCGGGACTAGCACAGATACGCAGTATTTT
CASRLTGTSTDTQYF
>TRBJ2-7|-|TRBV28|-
TGTGCCAGCAGTCCCCAGGGTTTCTACGAGCAGTACTTC
CASSPQGFYEQYF
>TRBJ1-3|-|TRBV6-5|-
TGTGCCAGCAGTTACCCGGGAAACACCATATATTTT
CASSYPGNTIYF
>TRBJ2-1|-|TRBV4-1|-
TGCGCCAGCAGCCAAGATATGAGGGACATCATCTACAATGAGCAGTTCTTC
CASSQDMRDIIYNEQFF
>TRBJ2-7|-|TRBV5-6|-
TGTGCCAGCAGCTTGGGCGGCGGGGCCCCTCTCGAGCAGTACTTC
CASSLGGGAPLEQYF
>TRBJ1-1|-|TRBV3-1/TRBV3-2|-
TGTGCCAGCCGTTTAACGGGGGGGGGTGAAGCTTTCTTT
CASRLTGGGEAFF
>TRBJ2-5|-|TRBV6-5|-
TGTGCCAGCAGTTACTCGACTCGGAGCAGGGGCGAGGCCCAGTACTTC
CASSYSTRSRGEAQYF
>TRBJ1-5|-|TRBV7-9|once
TGTGCCAGCAGTTGGGGGAAACAGGGCCCTAGCAATCAGCCCCAGCATTTT
CASSWGKQGPSNQPQHF
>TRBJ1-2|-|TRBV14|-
TGTGCCAGCAGCCAAGTCAGGGAAGGCTATGGCTACACCTTC
CASSQVREGYGYTF
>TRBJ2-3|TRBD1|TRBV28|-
TGTGCCAGCAGTTTTAGACAGGGGTGGACAGATACGCAGTATTTT
CASSFRQGWTDTQYF
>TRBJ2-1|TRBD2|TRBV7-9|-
TGTGCCAGCAGCTTAGCTTCGGGGGGATACGTTGAGCAGTTCTTC
CASSLASGGYVEQFF
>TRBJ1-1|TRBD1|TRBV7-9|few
TGTGCCAGCAGCCAGATTTTAGGGGGCGCAGGGGACACTGAAGCTTTCTTT
CASSQILGGAGDTEAFF
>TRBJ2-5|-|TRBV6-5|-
TGTGCCAGCAGTCCACGGACAGCACAAGAGACCCAGTACTTC
CASSPRTAQETQYF
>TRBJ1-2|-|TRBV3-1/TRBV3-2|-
TGTGCCAGCAGCCAAGCGGCCAGGGGCATAGGCTATGGCTACACCTTC
CASSQAARGIGYGYTF
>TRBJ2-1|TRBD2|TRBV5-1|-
TGCGCCAGCAGCTTGCGGGGGGGATCCAATGAGCAGTTCTTC
CASSLRGGSNEQFF
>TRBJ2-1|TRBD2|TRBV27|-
TGTGCCAGCAGGCCAGCGGGGGGGCCGCTTGATGAGCAGTTCTTC
CASRPAGGPLDEQFF